Listed here are 11 T cell receptor beta chains from one sample, sequenced in a study of shared clonotypes between healthy human individuals. Using immunoSEQ multiplex PCR, the repertoire was profiled, and TCRdb retains in-frame clones only, with some absent. This sample has hundreds of thousands of clones, with around three quarters found just once. Sequenced: PBMCs. Every receptor here comes from a woman aged 35 to 49 in good health. Some clones in this sample may be carry-over from other donors' samples.

The V call is TRBV5-1, the J call TRBJ2-3; D unclear. CDR3 length equals 18 residues. V was shortened by 0 bases and J by 0 bases, with 17 bases between the two germline ends. Germline CDR1 reads SGHRS; CDR2 reads YFSETQ. The CDR3 here is CASSLDTLAAASTDTQYF. CDR3 nucleotide sequence: TGCGCCAGCAGCTTGGACACCCTGGCGGCCGCTAGCACAGATACGCAGTATTTT.

V usage is TRBV7-9 and J usage is TRBJ2-5; maybe TRBD1 (5 bases). Trimming removed 3 bases from V and 2 bases from J, with 7 bases in between. There are 13 residues in the CDR3. CDR1 is SEHNR and CDR2 is FQNEAQ in the germline V gene (reference sequence). DNA for the CDR3: TGTGCCAGCAGCTTGACAGCACAAGAGACCCAGTACTTC. Protein: CASSLTAQETQYF.

This clone has only one observation. This CDR3 is also generated by other DNA sequences in the sample. The rearrangement joins TRBV18 to TRBJ2-5, with D unresolved. The CDR3 has 12 residues. The V end lost 3 bases, the J end lost 4 bases, and 6 bases lay between the germline ends. Germline CDR1 reads KGHSH; CDR2 reads LQKENI. DNA of the CDR3: TGTGCCAGCTCACCGTGGGGAGAGACCCAGTACTTC. It is translated as CASSPWGETQYF.

Comment on this clone: Other DNA sequences in the same sample also yield this CDR3. The V and J genes are TRBV5-6 and TRBJ1-3, with TRBD1 matching over 9 bases. V trimming: 4 bases; J trimming: 2 bases; junction bases outside the gene matches: 4. The CDR3 consists of 15 residues. Germline lookup yields CDR1 SGHDT and CDR2 YYEEEE. In DNA form, the CDR3 reads TGTGCCAGCAGCCCGACAGGGGGAACTGGAAACACCATATATTTT. It codes for CASSPTGGTGNTIYF.

The rearrangement uses TRBV2 and TRBJ1-2; TRBD1 might be the D (6 bases). V was shortened by 6 bases and J by 5 bases, with 16 bases between the two germline ends. Germline V gives CDR1 SNHLY, CDR2 FYNNEI. The CDR3 is made up of 14 amino acids. The CDR3 is CASSRGGLYYGYTF. CDR3 nucleotide sequence: TGTGCCAGCAGCCGGGGGGGGCTATATTATGGCTACACCTTC.

The genes are TRBV6-5 and TRBJ2-7; 7 nucleotides agree with TRBD2. J was trimmed by 4 bases and V by 5 bases; bases with no gene match: 5. The CDR3 extends over 13 amino acids. Germline-derived CDR1 and CDR2 are MNHEY and SVGAGI. CDR3 coding DNA: TGTGCCAGCAGTGGGGACTACCGATACGAGCAGTACTTC. Translating it yields CASSGDYRYEQYF.

The gene calls are TRBV25-1 and TRBJ2-3; TRBD1 agrees at 7 bases. This CDR3 contains 16 residues. CDR1 and CDR2 (germline): MGHDK, SYGVNS. J lost 3 bases, V lost 2 bases, and 8 bases had no gene match. CDR3 amino acids: CASSEGKGAETDTQYF. DNA of the CDR3: TGTGCCAGCAGTGAAGGAAAGGGGGCTGAGACAGATACGCAGTATTTT.

A note on this clone: This may stem from a read error, because a much larger clone lies one nucleotide away. Other DNA sequences within the sample encode an identical CDR3. As DNA, the CDR3 is TGCGCCAGCAGCTTGGCCGCTAGCGGAGACAATGAGCAGTTCTTC. This encodes CASSLAASGDNEQFF. The V gene is TRBV5-1, the J gene TRBJ2-1; 7 nucleotides align to TRBD2. CDR1 and CDR2 (germline): SGHRS, YFSETQ. The CDR3 is made up of 15 amino acids. With 0 bases clipped from V and 5 bases from J, the junction kept 5 bases outside the gene matches.

The chain joins TRBV11-3 to TRBJ2-1; 7 positions match TRBD1. Germline lookup yields CDR1 SGHNT and CDR2 YENEEA. After removal of 5 bases from V and 5 bases from J, the junction contained 6 bases not matched to a gene. This CDR3 is 14 amino acids long. CDR3 in DNA: TGTGCCAGCAGCGCCACACAGGGGAACAATGAGCAGTTCTTC. Translation gives CASSATQGNNEQFF. Supplemented by reference TRBV11-3 and TRBJ2-1, the full variable domain reads EAGVVQSPRYKIIEKKQPVAFWCNPISGHNTLYWYLQNLGQGPELLIRYENEEAVDDSQLPKDRFSAERLKGVDSTLKIQPAELGDSAVYLCASSATQGNNEQFFGPGTRLTVL.

This chain's CDR3 is CASRTVPNEKLFF. CDR3 in DNA: TGTGCCAGCAGAACGGTACCTAATGAAAAACTGTTTTTT. The chain is built from TRBV28 and TRBJ1-4; D is unresolved. Trimming took off 6 bases at V and 3 bases at J, with 8 bases between the two ends. The germline V gene encodes CDR1 MDHEN and CDR2 SYDVKM. The CDR3 contains 13 residues.

Only a few counts were recorded for this clone. CDR3 protein: CASSDQGGTEAFF. DNA for the CDR3: TGTGCCAGCAGCGACCAGGGCGGGACTGAAGCTTTCTTT. The chain employs TRBV11-2 and TRBJ1-1, with D maybe TRBD1 (5 bases). The germline V gene encodes CDR1 SGHAT and CDR2 FQNNGV. The CDR3 is made up of 13 amino acids. Between the trimmed V and J ends, which lost 5 bases and 5 bases, there was a span of 12 bases.